The sequence of this TCR beta chain was determined in a study of T cells in Graves' hyperthyroidism and ophthalmopathy. Whole-study results and caveats: Separation of ophthalmopathy from stable hyperthyroidism was achieved by a 13 V-J model.

Fresh 10 ml peripheral blood yielded PBMCs. The germline gives CDR1 PRHDT, CDR2 FYEKMQ (reference sequence). Trimming took off 4 bases at V and 9 bases at J, with 12 bases between the two ends. The CDR3 loop spans 12 amino acids. Comments on this clonotype: Its specificity is unknown.

It was RNA transcripts that yielded the amplified TCR beta CDR3 regions. RT-PCR in the first round (using the HTBI primer set) targeted the TCR CDR3. From the multiplex PCR reads, TCRdb called clonotypes with MiXCR, one entry per CDR3 protein. The table records roughly 800,000 distinct CDR3 sequences, about 38% of them present only once. The chain carries TRBV13 and TRBJ2-5; D may be TRBD2 (6 bases). The source of this sequence is a man between 18 and 29 years old with Graves' hyperthyroidism. The sample comprised blood. Here the CDR3 DNA reads TGTGCCAGCAGCTCTCCTGGGGGGTCCCAGTACTTC. Protein: CASSSPGGSQYF. The full variable domain, completed using reference TRBV13 and TRBJ2-5, is AAGVIQSPRHLIKEKRETATLKCYPIPRHDTVYWYQQGPGQDPQFLISFYEKMQSDKGSIPDRFSAQQFSDYHSELNMSSLELGDSALYFCASSSPGGSQYFGPGTRLLVL.